These T cell receptor beta chains were read from a single sample in a study of shared clonotypes between healthy human individuals. Using immunoSEQ multiplex PCR, the repertoire was profiled, and TCRdb retains in-frame clones only, with some absent. The data show about half a million clones, around 73% seen once. The sample was PBMCs. The receptors derive from a woman aged 40 to 50 in good health. Some clones in this sample may be carry-over from other donors' samples. Both conserved end residues are part of each CDR3. A D gene is named only where the DNA matches it firmly. Clone size appears in some rows only: once, few, many, or a class for an expanded clone.

clone_size: once
j_call: TRBJ2-7
cdr3_length: 15
v_call: TRBV7-6
d_call: TRBD2
cdr3_aa: CASSLMVGRRYEQYF
cdr3_nt: TGTGCCAGCAGCTTAATGGTCGGGAGGCGCTACGAGCAGTACTTC

clone_size: NA
j_call: TRBJ1-1
cdr3_length: 14
v_call: TRBV7-6
d_call: NA
cdr3_aa: CASSQTGRNTEAFF
cdr3_nt: TGTGCCAGCAGCCAAACCGGACGGAACACTGAAGCTTTCTTT

clone_size: NA
j_call: TRBJ2-7
cdr3_length: 13
v_call: TRBV15
d_call: NA
cdr3_aa: CATSRDATYEQYF
cdr3_nt: TGTGCCACCAGCAGAGACGCTACCTACGAGCAGTACTTC

clone_size: NA
j_call: TRBJ2-7
cdr3_length: 14
v_call: TRBV9
d_call: NA
cdr3_aa: CASSVEGSSYEQYF
cdr3_nt: TGTGCCAGCAGCGTAGAGGGTAGCTCCTACGAGCAGTACTTC

clone_size: few
j_call: TRBJ2-1
cdr3_length: 15
v_call: TRBV4-2
d_call: NA
cdr3_aa: CASSDTSLVYNEQFF
cdr3_nt: TGTGCCAGCAGCGACACTAGCTTGGTCTACAATGAGCAGTTCTTC

clone_size: NA
j_call: TRBJ2-7
cdr3_length: 15
v_call: TRBV29-1
d_call: TRBD2
cdr3_aa: CSALVLAGGKYEQYF
cdr3_nt: TGCAGCGCACTCGTACTAGCGGGAGGAAAATACGAGCAGTACTTC

clone_size: NA
j_call: TRBJ2-5
cdr3_length: 16
v_call: TRBV4-1
d_call: TRBD2
cdr3_aa: CASSRTSGPPQETQYF
cdr3_nt: TGCGCCAGCAGCCGTACTAGCGGGCCACCCCAAGAGACCCAGTACTTC

clone_size: NA
j_call: TRBJ1-2
cdr3_length: 18
v_call: TRBV18
d_call: NA
cdr3_aa: CASSPTGPGGGFNYGYTF
cdr3_nt: TGTGCCAGCTCACCGACTGGCCCCGGGGGCGGTTTCAACTATGGCTACACCTTC

clone_size: NA
j_call: TRBJ2-1
cdr3_length: 13
v_call: TRBV7-9
d_call: NA
cdr3_aa: CASSLSRDNEQFF
cdr3_nt: TGTGCCAGCAGCTTAAGTAGGGACAATGAGCAGTTCTTC

clone_size: NA
j_call: TRBJ1-2
cdr3_length: 13
v_call: TRBV28
d_call: TRBD1
cdr3_aa: CASSVPGGGGYTF
cdr3_nt: TGTGCCAGCAGTGTTCCAGGGGGCGGTGGCTACACCTTC

clone_size: NA
j_call: TRBJ1-5
cdr3_length: 15
v_call: TRBV6-6
d_call: NA
cdr3_aa: CASTALLGSNQPQHF
cdr3_nt: TGTGCCAGCACTGCCCTCCTGGGTTCGAATCAGCCCCAGCATTTT

clone_size: NA
j_call: TRBJ2-6
cdr3_length: 13
v_call: TRBV30
d_call: TRBD1
cdr3_aa: CATGQGEVVVLTF
cdr3_nt: TGTGCCACCGGACAGGGCGAGGTGGTCGTCCTGACTTTC